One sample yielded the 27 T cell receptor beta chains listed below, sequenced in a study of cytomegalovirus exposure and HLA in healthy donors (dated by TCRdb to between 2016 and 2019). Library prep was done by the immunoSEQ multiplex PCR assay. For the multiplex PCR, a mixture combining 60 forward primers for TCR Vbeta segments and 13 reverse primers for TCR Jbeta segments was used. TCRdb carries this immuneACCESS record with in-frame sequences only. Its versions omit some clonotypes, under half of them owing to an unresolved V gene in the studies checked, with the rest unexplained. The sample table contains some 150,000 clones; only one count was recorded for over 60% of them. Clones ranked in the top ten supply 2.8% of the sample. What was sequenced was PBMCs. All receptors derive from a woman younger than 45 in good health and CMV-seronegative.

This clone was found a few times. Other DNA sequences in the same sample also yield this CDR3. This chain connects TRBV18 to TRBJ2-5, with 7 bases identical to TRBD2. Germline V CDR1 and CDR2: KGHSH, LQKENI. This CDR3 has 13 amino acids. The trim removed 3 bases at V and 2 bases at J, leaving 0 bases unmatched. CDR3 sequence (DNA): TGTGCCAGCTCACCCGGGGGGCAAGAGACCCAGTACTTC. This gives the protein CASSPGGQETQYF.

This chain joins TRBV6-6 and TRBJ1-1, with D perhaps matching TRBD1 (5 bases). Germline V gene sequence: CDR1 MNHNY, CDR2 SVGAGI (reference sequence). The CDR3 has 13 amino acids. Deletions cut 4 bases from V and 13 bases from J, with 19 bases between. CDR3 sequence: CASSSSSEGVGFF. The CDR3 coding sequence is TGTGCCAGCAGTTCCTCGAGTGAAGGGGTGGGTTTCTTT.

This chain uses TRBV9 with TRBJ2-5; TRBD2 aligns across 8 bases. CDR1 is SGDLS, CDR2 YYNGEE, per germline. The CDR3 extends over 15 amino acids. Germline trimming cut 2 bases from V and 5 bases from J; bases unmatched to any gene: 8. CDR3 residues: CASSVSRGGRETQYF. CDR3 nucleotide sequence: TGTGCCAGCAGCGTTAGCCGGGGGGGCCGGGAGACCCAGTACTTC.

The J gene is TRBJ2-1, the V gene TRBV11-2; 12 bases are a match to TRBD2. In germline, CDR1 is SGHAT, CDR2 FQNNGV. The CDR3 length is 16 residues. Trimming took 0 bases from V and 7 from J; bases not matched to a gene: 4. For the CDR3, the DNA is TGTGCCAGCAGCTTAGATTTGACTAGCGGGAGTAATGAGCAGTTCTTC. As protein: CASSLDLTSGSNEQFF.

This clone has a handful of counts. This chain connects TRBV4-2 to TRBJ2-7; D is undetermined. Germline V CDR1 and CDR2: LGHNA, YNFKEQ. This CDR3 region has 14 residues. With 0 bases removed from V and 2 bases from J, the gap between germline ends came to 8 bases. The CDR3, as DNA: TGTGCCAGCAGCCAAGAGGAGCCCACCTACGAGCAGTACTTC. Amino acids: CASSQEEPTYEQYF.

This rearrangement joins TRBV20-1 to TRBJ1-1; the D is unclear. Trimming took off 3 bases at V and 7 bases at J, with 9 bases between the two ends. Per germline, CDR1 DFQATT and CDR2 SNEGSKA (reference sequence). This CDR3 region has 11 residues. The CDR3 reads CSASRLDEAFF. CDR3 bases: TGCAGTGCTAGTCGGTTAGATGAAGCTTTCTTT.

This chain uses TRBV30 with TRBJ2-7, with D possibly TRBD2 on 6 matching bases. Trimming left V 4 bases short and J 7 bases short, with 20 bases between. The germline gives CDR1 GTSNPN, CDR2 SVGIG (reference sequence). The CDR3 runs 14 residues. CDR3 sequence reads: CAWNRDHTAGEQYF. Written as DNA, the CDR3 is TGTGCCTGGAACCGGGACCACACGGCGGGAGAGCAGTACTTC.

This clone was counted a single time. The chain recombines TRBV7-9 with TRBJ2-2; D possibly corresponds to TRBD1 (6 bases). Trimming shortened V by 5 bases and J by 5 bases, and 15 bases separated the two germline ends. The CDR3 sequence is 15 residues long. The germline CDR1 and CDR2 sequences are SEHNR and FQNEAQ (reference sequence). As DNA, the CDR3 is TGTGCCAGCAGCGTCCCCGGGACACCAACCGGGGAGCTGTTTTTT. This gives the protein CASSVPGTPTGELFF.

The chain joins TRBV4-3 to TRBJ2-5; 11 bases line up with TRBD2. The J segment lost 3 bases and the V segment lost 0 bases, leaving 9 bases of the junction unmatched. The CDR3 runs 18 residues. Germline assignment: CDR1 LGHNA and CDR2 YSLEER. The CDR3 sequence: CASSQDLVAGGRKETQYF. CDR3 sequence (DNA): TGCGCCAGCAGCCAAGATCTGGTAGCGGGGGGGAGAAAAGAGACCCAGTACTTC.

In nucleotides, the CDR3 is TGTGCCAGCAGCAAAGAGGTGTCTAGCGGGAACGGGGAGCTGTTTTTT. Its protein product is CASSKEVSSGNGELFF. The chain joins TRBV21-1 to TRBJ2-2; TRBD2, as called in the table, went unchecked against the DNA. TRBV21-1 represents a pseudogene. This CDR3 region has 16 residues.

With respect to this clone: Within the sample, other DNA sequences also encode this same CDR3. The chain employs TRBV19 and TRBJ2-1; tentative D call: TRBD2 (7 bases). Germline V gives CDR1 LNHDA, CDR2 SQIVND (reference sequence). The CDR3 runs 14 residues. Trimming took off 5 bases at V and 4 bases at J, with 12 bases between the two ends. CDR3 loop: CASSLRGPYNEQFF. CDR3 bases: TGTGCCAGTAGTCTGCGGGGGCCTTACAATGAGCAGTTCTTC.

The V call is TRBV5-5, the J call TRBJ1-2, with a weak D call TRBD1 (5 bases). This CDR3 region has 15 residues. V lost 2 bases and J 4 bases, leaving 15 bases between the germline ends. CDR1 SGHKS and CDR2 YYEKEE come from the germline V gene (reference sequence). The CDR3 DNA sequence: TGTGCCAGCAGCTTTGGCAGGGTCGGGTTCTATGGCTACACCTTC. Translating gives CASSFGRVGFYGYTF.

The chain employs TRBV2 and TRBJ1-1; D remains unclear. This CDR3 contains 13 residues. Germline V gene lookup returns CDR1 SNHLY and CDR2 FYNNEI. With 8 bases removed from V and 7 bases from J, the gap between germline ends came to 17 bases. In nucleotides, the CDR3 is TGTGCCAGCCCGACACCGAGCCGTGGTGAAGCTTTCTTT. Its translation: CASPTPSRGEAFF.

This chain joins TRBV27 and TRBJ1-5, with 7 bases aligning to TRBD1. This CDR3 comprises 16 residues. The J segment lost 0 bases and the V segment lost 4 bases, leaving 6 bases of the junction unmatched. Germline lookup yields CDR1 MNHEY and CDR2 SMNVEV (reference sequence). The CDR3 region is CASSSQGIYSNQPQHF. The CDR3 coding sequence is TGTGCCAGCAGTTCACAGGGGATTTATAGCAATCAGCCCCAGCATTTT.

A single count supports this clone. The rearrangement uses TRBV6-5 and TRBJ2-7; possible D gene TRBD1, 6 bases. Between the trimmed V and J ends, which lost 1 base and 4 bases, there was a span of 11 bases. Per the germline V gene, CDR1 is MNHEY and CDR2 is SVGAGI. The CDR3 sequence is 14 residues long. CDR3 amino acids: CASSYLGRGYEQYF. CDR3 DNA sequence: TGTGCCAGCAGTTACTTAGGCAGGGGTTACGAGCAGTACTTC.

Written as DNA, the CDR3 is TGCGCCAGCAGCCAAGACCCGCAGGGGTACAACGAGCAGTACTTC. Protein sequence: CASSQDPQGYNEQYF. The chain links TRBV4-1 to TRBJ2-7; TRBD1 is a possible D gene (6 bases). The germline V gene has CDR1 MGHRA and CDR2 YSYEKL. V was pared by 0 bases and J by 5 bases, with 14 bases between. CDR3 length: 15 amino acids.

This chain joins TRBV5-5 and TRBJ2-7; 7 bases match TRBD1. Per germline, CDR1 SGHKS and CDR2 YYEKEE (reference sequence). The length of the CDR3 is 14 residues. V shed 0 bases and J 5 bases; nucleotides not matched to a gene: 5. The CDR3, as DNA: TGTGCCAGCAGCTTGGCACCAGACAGGGACGAGCAGTACTTC. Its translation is CASSLAPDRDEQYF.

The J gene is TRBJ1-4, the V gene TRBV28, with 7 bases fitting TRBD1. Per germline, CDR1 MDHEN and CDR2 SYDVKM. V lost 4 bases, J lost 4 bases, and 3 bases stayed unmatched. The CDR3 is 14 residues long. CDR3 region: CASSWDSNNEKLFF. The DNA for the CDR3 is TGTGCCAGCAGTTGGGACAGTAATAATGAAAAACTGTTTTTT.

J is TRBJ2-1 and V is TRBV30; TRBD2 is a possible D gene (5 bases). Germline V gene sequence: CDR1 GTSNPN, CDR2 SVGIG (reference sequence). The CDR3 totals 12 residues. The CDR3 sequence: CAIGRGYNEQFF. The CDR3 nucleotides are TGTGCTATCGGACGGGGATACAATGAGCAGTTCTTC. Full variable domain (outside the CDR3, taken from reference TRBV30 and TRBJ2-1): SQTIHQWPATLVQPVGSPLSLECTVEGTSNPNLYWYRQAAGRGLQLLFYSVGIGQISSEVPQNLSASRPQDRQFILSSKKLLLSDSGFYLCAIGRGYNEQFFGPGTRLTVL.

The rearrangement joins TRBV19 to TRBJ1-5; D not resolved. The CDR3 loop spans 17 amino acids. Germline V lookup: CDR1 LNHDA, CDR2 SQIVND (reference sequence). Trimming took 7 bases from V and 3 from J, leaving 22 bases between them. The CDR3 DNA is TGTGCCAGTATAGACACTTCTCAGATCGGTTTCAATCAGCCCCAGCATTTT. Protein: CASIDTSQIGFNQPQHF.

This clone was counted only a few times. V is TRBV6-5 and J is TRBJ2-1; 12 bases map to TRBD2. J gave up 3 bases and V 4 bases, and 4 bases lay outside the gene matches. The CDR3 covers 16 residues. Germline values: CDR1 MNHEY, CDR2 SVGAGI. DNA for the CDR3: TGTGCCAGCAGTTCCCCGGGACTAGCGGGCTACAATGAGCAGTTCTTC. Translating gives CASSSPGLAGYNEQFF.

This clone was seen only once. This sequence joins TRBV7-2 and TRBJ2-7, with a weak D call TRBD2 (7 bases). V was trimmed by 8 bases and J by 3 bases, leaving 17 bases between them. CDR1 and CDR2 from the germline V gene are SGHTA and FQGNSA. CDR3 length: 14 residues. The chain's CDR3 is CASGTEGGNYEQYF. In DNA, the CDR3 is TGTGCCAGCGGAACAGAGGGGGGGAACTACGAGCAGTACTTC.

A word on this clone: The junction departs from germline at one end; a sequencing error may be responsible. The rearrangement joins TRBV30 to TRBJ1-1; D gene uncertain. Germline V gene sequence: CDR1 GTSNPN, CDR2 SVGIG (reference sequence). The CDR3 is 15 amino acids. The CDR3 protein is CAWSPPGRVNAEAFF. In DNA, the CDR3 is TGTGCCTGGAGTCCCCCTGGGAGGGTGAACGCTGAAGCTTTCTTT.

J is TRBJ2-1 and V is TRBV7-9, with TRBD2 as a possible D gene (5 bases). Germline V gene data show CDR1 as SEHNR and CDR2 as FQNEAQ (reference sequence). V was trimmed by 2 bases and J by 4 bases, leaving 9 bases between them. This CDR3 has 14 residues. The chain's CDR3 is CASSLIGGYNEQFF. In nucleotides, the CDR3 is TGTGCCAGCAGCTTAATTGGAGGATACAATGAGCAGTTCTTC.

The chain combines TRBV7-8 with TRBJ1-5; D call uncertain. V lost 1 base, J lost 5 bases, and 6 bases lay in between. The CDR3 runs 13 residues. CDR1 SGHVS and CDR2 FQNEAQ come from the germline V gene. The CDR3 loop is CASSLVSYQPQHF. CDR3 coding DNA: TGTGCCAGCAGCTTAGTTTCTTATCAGCCCCAGCATTTT.

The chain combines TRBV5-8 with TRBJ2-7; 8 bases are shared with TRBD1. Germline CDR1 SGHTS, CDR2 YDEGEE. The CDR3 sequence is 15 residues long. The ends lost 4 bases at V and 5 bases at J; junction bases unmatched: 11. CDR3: CASSQRNRGTNEQYF. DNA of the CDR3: TGTGCCAGCAGCCAACGAAACAGGGGGACGAACGAGCAGTACTTC.

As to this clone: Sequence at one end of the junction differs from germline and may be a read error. The CDR3, as DNA: TGTTCCAGCAGCTCGACAGGGATCCTTGGCTACACCTTC. Translating it yields CSSSSTGILGYTF. V and J are TRBV7-9 and TRBJ1-2; TRBD1 matches 7 bases. CDR1 SEHNR and CDR2 FQNEAQ come from the germline V gene (reference sequence). The CDR3 is 13 residues long.